The next 21 T cell receptor beta chains were all read from a single sample in a study of beta chain features in type 1 diabetes. Since all of the isolated RNA was reverse transcribed, expressed TCRB transcripts were what got sequenced. Profiling relied on immunoSEQ multiplex PCR, and the TCRdb table lists in-frame clones only, not all of them. The sample contains 970,000 or so clones, 17% of which appear only once. The specimen was naive CD4+ T cells from blood. Source of these receptors: a woman aged 18-29 years in good health.

This clone was detected a few times. The rearrangement joins TRBV28 to TRBJ2-7; TRBD1 matches at 9 bases. J gave up 5 bases and V 6 bases, and 8 bases lay outside the gene matches. This CDR3 is built from 14 residues. Germline loops: CDR1 MDHEN, CDR2 SYDVKM. The CDR3 DNA follows: TGTGCCAGCAGCCCCGGGACAGGGCCCCACGAGCAGTACTTC. Its protein is CASSPGTGPHEQYF.

As concerns this clone: The junction shows a germline mismatch at one end, possibly a read error. Within the sample, other DNA sequences also encode this same CDR3. The chain employs TRBV7-2 and TRBJ2-7; no definite D call. Germline V gene sequence: CDR1 SGHTA, CDR2 FQGNSA. The CDR3 spans 13 residues. CDR3 sequence reads: CASSPRIISEQYF. CDR3 in DNA: TGTGCCAGCAGCCCTCGCATTATCTCAGAGCAATACTTC.

The rearrangement joins TRBV5-6 to TRBJ2-7; D unresolved. The CDR3 runs to 13 residues. The V gene lost 4 bases and the J gene lost 3 bases, with 11 bases spanning the gap. The germline gives CDR1 SGHDT, CDR2 YYEEEE. Written as DNA, the CDR3 is TGTGCCAGCAGCCCCGGCAGACTCTACGAGCAGTACTTC. Translated, it gives CASSPGRLYEQYF.

This clone was seen a handful of times. CDR3 residues: CASRATLNTEAFF. CDR3 sequence (DNA): TGTGCCAGCAGAGCCACTTTAAACACTGAAGCTTTCTTT. The chain combines TRBV6-5 with TRBJ1-1; D is uncertain. Trimming cost V 6 bases and J 2 bases, with 10 bases left between them. This CDR3 contains 13 residues. CDR1 MNHEY and CDR2 SVGAGI come from the germline V gene.

This clone occurred a few times. The CDR3 is CASSLRAGAEYEQYF. The CDR3 bases are TGTGCCAGCAGCTTAAGGGCGGGAGCGGAATACGAGCAGTACTTC. The V call is TRBV7-6, the J call TRBJ2-7; 7 bases are shared with TRBD2. The CDR3 runs to 15 residues. Germline V CDR1 and CDR2: SGHVS, FNYEAQ. V was pared by 2 bases and J by 4 bases, with 8 bases of the junction left unmatched.

The chain couples TRBV28 to TRBJ2-7; D unclear. Germline V gene sequence: CDR1 MDHEN, CDR2 SYDVKM. Trimming cost V 3 bases and J 0 bases, with 6 bases left between them. The CDR3 spans 13 residues. CDR3 protein: CASSFSPSYEQYF. The DNA of the CDR3 is TGTGCCAGCAGTTTTTCGCCCTCCTACGAGCAGTACTTC.

The genes are TRBV11-2 and TRBJ2-2; D is perhaps TRBD1 (6 bases). This CDR3 is 14 amino acids long. The germline gives CDR1 SGHAT, CDR2 FQNNGV. Deletions cut 4 bases from V and 1 base from J, with 7 bases between. CDR3 sequence (DNA): TGTGCCAGCAGCTCACAGGGGAACACCGGGGAGCTGTTTTTT. It is translated as CASSSQGNTGELFF. Supplemented by reference TRBV11-2 and TRBJ2-2, the full variable domain reads EAGVAQSPRYKIIEKRQSVAFWCNPISGHATLYWYQQILGQGPKLLIQFQNNGVVDDSQLPKDRFSAERLKGVDSTLKIQPAKLEDSAVYLCASSSQGNTGELFFGEGSRLTVL.

This clone was seen more than once but under ten times. V usage is TRBV5-4 and J usage is TRBJ2-2; no definite D call. Germline loops: CDR1 SGHNT, CDR2 YYREEE (reference sequence). V dropped 4 bases and J dropped 7 bases, with 14 bases sitting between them. There are 14 residues in the CDR3. Here the CDR3 reads CASSLPNLGGELFF. In nucleotides, the CDR3 is TGTGCCAGCAGCCTCCCCAACCTGGGCGGGGAGCTGTTTTTT.

The chain carries TRBV18 and TRBJ2-7; D remains unclear. V gave up 6 bases and J gave up 3 bases, with 6 bases separating them. This CDR3 region has 11 residues. Germline V CDR1 and CDR2: KGHSH, LQKENI. DNA of the CDR3: TGTGCCAGCTCTGCTCGCTACGAGCAGTACTTC. As protein: CASSARYEQYF.

This clone has more than one count but fewer than ten. V is TRBV5-1 and J is TRBJ2-3; D is uncertain. Trimming left V 0 bases short and J 2 bases short, with 19 bases between. From germline, CDR1 is SGHRS and CDR2 YFSETQ. This CDR3 comprises 18 residues. CDR3 in amino acids: CASSLAKSRRGPTDTQYF. Here the CDR3 DNA reads TGCGCCAGCAGCTTGGCCAAGAGTAGAAGAGGTCCCACAGATACGCAGTATTTT.

This clone appeared a few times. The chain employs TRBV18 and TRBJ2-5; possibly TRBD2 for D (5 bases). The CDR3 covers 13 residues. Germline V lookup: CDR1 KGHSH, CDR2 LQKENI. V dropped 4 bases and J dropped 1 base, with 7 bases sitting between them. The CDR3 protein is CASSRGFQETQYF. CDR3 in DNA: TGTGCCAGCTCACGAGGGTTCCAAGAGACCCAGTACTTC.

This clone was seen a few times. The gene calls are TRBV6-5 and TRBJ2-2; D uncertain. With 0 bases removed from V and 6 bases from J, the gap between germline ends came to 5 bases. Germline-derived CDR1 and CDR2 are MNHEY and SVGAGI. The CDR3 runs to 13 residues. The CDR3 spells CASSYSIPGELFF. The CDR3 DNA reads as TGTGCCAGCAGTTACTCGATACCCGGGGAGCTGTTTTTT.

This clone has a handful of counts. The sample contains more than one DNA sequence encoding this CDR3. This chain uses TRBV5-1 with TRBJ2-1, with 12 bases identical to TRBD2. Per the germline V gene, CDR1 is SGHRS and CDR2 is YFSETQ. CDR3 length: 16 amino acids. J lost 2 bases, V lost 4 bases, and 4 bases had no gene match. CDR3 nucleotide sequence: TGCGCCAGCAGCCCCAGGACTAGCGGGACCTACAATGAGCAGTTCTTC. Its protein product is CASSPRTSGTYNEQFF.

This clone was seen a handful of times. The chain joins TRBV27 to TRBJ2-7, with D possibly TRBD1 on 6 matching bases. Germline V gene data show CDR1 as MNHEY and CDR2 as SMNVEV (reference sequence). CDR3 size: 15 residues. V was pared by 0 bases and J by 1 base, with 10 bases between. The CDR3 is CASSLSRQASYEQYF. The CDR3 bases are TGTGCCAGCAGTTTATCACGACAGGCATCCTACGAGCAGTACTTC.

The rearrangement joins TRBV7-3 to TRBJ2-7, with no clear D. The germline V gene encodes CDR1 SGHTA and CDR2 FQGTGA. Trimming removed 1 base at V and 3 bases at J, with 13 bases between. This CDR3 is 15 amino acids long. The CDR3 loop reads CASSLNPGGHYEQYF. The CDR3 bases are TGTGCCAGCAGCTTAAATCCGGGTGGGCACTACGAGCAGTACTTC.

This clone has just a few counts. V gene TRBV5-6 combines with J gene TRBJ2-5; no clear D. V shed 0 bases and J shed 2 bases, with 11 bases lying between them. The CDR3 sequence is 15 residues long. Per the germline V gene, CDR1 is SGHDT and CDR2 is YYEEEE. The CDR3 region is CASSLEVGWQETQYF. The CDR3 DNA follows: TGTGCCAGCAGCTTGGAGGTGGGCTGGCAAGAGACCCAGTACTTC.

In the case of this clone: At the DNA level, this CDR3 is encoded by other sequences in the same sample as well. The chain employs TRBV5-1 and TRBJ2-3, with D perhaps TRBD2 (6 bases). The CDR3 has 14 residues. The germline gives CDR1 SGHRS, CDR2 YFSETQ. Trimming removed 5 bases from V and 0 bases from J, with 10 bases in between. This CDR3 is CASSSGTSTDTQYF. The CDR3 DNA sequence: TGCGCCAGCAGTAGTGGGACTAGCACAGATACGCAGTATTTT.

This clone was counted only a few times. This chain uses TRBV7-2 with TRBJ2-1; D possibly uses TRBD1 or TRBD2 (6 bases each). The CDR3 totals 16 residues. The germline CDR1 and CDR2 sequences are SGHTA and FQGNSA. V lost 0 bases and J lost 6, with 15 bases in between. DNA of the CDR3: TGTGCCAGCAGCTTAGCAGGTAGCGGAGGGGGCAATGAGCAGTTCTTC. It yields the protein CASSLAGSGGGNEQFF.

With regard to this clone: At the DNA level, this CDR3 is encoded by other sequences in the same sample as well. This chain links TRBV18 with TRBJ2-3; D is possibly TRBD1 or TRBD2 (5 bases each). This CDR3 comprises 13 residues. The V and J ends lost 0 bases and 5 bases respectively, with 6 bases between them. Germline-derived CDR1 and CDR2 are KGHSH and LQKENI. CDR3 DNA: TGTGCCAGCTCACCACCGGGGGAAGATACGCAGTATTTT. Translated: CASSPPGEDTQYF. Full variable domain (rest looked up from reference TRBV18 and TRBJ2-3): NAGVMQNPRHLVRRRGQEARLRCSPMKGHSHVYWYRQLPEEGLKFMVYLQKENIIDESGMPKERFSAEFPKEGPSILRIQQVVRGDSAAYFCASSPPGEDTQYFGPGTRLTVL.

This clone was detected only a few times. This rearrangement joins TRBV28 to TRBJ2-1; D gene unclear. This CDR3 has 11 amino acids. Germline loops: CDR1 MDHEN, CDR2 SYDVKM. V gave up 8 bases and J gave up 8 bases, with 10 bases separating them. In DNA, the CDR3 is TGTGCCAGCGGAAGACTGGATGAGCAGTTCTTC. This gives the protein CASGRLDEQFF.

V gene TRBV5-1 combines with J gene TRBJ2-2; D may be TRBD1 (7 bases). From germline, CDR1 is SGHRS and CDR2 YFSETQ. The CDR3 consists of 14 residues. The V end lost 8 bases, the J end lost 4 bases, and 15 bases lay between the germline ends. CDR3 sequence reads: CARGGQPATGELFF. The CDR3 nucleotides are TGCGCCAGGGGGGGACAGCCCGCCACCGGGGAGCTGTTTTTT. The variable domain in full, completed from reference TRBV5-1 and TRBJ2-2, reads KAGVTQTPRYLIKTRGQQVTLSCSPISGHRSVSWYQQTPGQGLQFLFEYFSETQRNKGNFPGRFSGRQFSNSRSEMNVSTLELGDSALYLCARGGQPATGELFFGEGSRLTVL.